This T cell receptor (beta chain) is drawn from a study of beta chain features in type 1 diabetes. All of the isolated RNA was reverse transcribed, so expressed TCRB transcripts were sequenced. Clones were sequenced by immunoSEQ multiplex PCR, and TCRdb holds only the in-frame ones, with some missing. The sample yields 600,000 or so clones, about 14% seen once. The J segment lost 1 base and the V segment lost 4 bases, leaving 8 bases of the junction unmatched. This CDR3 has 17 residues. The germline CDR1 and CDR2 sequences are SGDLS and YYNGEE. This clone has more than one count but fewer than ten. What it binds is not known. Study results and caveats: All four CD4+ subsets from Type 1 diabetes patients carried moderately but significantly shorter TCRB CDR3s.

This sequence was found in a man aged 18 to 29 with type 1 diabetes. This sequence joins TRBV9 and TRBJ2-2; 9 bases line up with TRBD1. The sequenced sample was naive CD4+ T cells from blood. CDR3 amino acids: CASSLSAGQGNTGELFF. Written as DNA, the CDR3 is TGTGCCAGCAGCCTTTCGGCGGGACAGGGGAACACCGGGGAGCTGTTTTTT.